This TCR beta chain was identified during a study of T cells in Graves' hyperthyroidism and ophthalmopathy. Amplified TCR beta CDR3 regions derived from RNA transcripts. The primer set for the first-round RT-PCR of the TCR CDR3 was HTBI. TCRdb fed the multiplex PCR reads into MiXCR, producing one record per CDR3 protein. The sample has more than 550,000 distinct CDR3 sequences, around a sixth seen once. Study-level results: The blood repertoire included most of the expanded thyroid clonotypes above 0.001. Before onset, by a median of around six months, the model predicted ophthalmopathy.

CDR1 and CDR2 (germline): DFQATT, SNEGSKA (reference sequence). This CDR3 is 15 amino acids long. V trimming: 5 bases; J trimming: 4 bases; junction bases outside the gene matches: 12. As concerns this clonotype: No antigen is known for it.

Exclusion criteria comprised uncontrolled infection, other autoimmune disease, pregnancy or lactation. This receptor was taken from a man over 45 with Graves' hyperthyroidism. Sequencing was performed on blood. The rearrangement joins TRBV20-1 to TRBJ2-7; 9 nucleotides align to TRBD2. The CDR3 DNA is TGCAGTGCTTCGGTCACGACTAGCGGATATTACGAGCAGTACTTC. Protein: CSASVTTSGYYEQYF.